One and the same sample provided the 12 T cell receptor beta chains below, sequenced in a study of T-cell reconstitution after alpha-beta-depleted transplantation in children. During its preparation, the TCRbeta library received unique molecular identifiers. One entry per CDR3 protein, called by TCRdb with MiXCR from the PCR reads. Of roughly 790,000 distinct CDR3 sequences in the sample, 16% were seen once. The input for sequencing was PBMCs, mostly from graft donor cells, taken 360 days after TCRalphabeta/CD19-depleted stem cell transplant. The receptors were gathered from a male patient under 18 who had a stem cell transplant for acute lymphoblastic leukemia, so the T cells may come from the graft donor.

The rearrangement uses TRBV4-1 and TRBJ1-2; D not resolved. V shed 0 bases and J shed 0 bases, with 11 bases lying between them. This CDR3 region has 16 residues. Per the germline V gene, CDR1 is MGHRA and CDR2 is YSYEKL. CDR3 nucleotide sequence: TGCGCCAGCAGCCAAGACGGAGCGGGAGCTAACTATGGCTACACCTTC. It codes for CASSQDGAGANYGYTF.

CDR3 sequence: CAISSPGVRDNEQFF. CDR3 nucleotide sequence: TGTGCCATCAGTTCCCCGGGAGTACGGGACAATGAGCAGTTCTTC. V is TRBV10-3 and J is TRBJ2-1, with D possibly matching TRBD2 (6 bases). V was shortened by 5 bases and J by 5 bases, with 16 bases between the two germline ends. Germline-derived CDR1 and CDR2 are ENHRY and SYGVKD. The CDR3 has 15 residues.

This clonotype has a count of ten or more. This chain links TRBV5-1 with TRBJ2-5, with D perhaps being TRBD1 or TRBD2 (5 bases each). The germline V gene encodes CDR1 SGHRS and CDR2 YFSETQ. V lost 4 bases and J 1 base, leaving 8 bases between the germline ends. The CDR3 contains 13 residues. The DNA for the CDR3 is TGCGCCAGCAGCGTGGGACCCCAAGAGACCCAGTACTTC. Translation: CASSVGPQETQYF.

Ten or more counts support this clonotype. This chain uses TRBV20-1 with TRBJ2-3; 8 bases match TRBD2. V shed 3 bases, J shed 5 bases, and the junction held 4 bases outside the gene matches. The germline CDR1 and CDR2 sequences are DFQATT and SNEGSKA (reference sequence). This CDR3 has 13 residues. The CDR3, as DNA: TGCAGTGCTAGCGGGAGGGCCATAGATACGCAGTATTTT. Its protein is CSASGRAIDTQYF.

This clonotype was seen more than once but under ten times. The CDR3 DNA reads as TGCGCCAGCAGCCATGACCGGGGGGAGCGTGAAGATACGCAGTATTTT. Protein sequence: CASSHDRGEREDTQYF. The chain links TRBV4-1 to TRBJ2-3; 7 bases are a match to TRBD2. V lost 3 bases, J lost 5 bases, and 11 bases stayed unmatched. The CDR3 runs to 16 residues. Germline values: CDR1 MGHRA, CDR2 YSYEKL.

This clonotype was observed a few times. The chain couples TRBV14 to TRBJ2-7; D is tentatively TRBD1 or TRBD2 (6 bases each). CDR1 and CDR2 (germline): SGHDN, FVKESK. This CDR3 contains 14 residues. V was trimmed by 1 base and J by 2 bases, leaving 9 bases between them. The CDR3 sequence is CASSQARGPYEQYF. The CDR3, as DNA: TGTGCCAGCAGCCAAGCCCGGGGGCCCTACGAGCAGTACTTC.

This sequence joins TRBV29-1 and TRBJ2-7; no reliable D call. The V and J ends lost 2 bases and 0 bases respectively, with 17 bases between them. The CDR3 is 16 residues long. The germline V gene has CDR1 SQVTM and CDR2 ANQGSEA. The CDR3, as DNA: TGCAGCGTTGAAACTGTTCACCCCACAAGCTCCTACGAGCAGTACTTC. This gives the protein CSVETVHPTSSYEQYF.

The J gene is TRBJ1-2, the V gene TRBV27; maybe TRBD1 (6 bases). V was clipped by 6 bases and J by 4 bases, with 15 bases between them. The CDR3 is 14 amino acids. Germline assignment: CDR1 MNHEY and CDR2 SMNVEV (reference sequence). CDR3 coding DNA: TGTGCCAGCAGCCCTATTACAGGGAGCTATGGCTACACCTTC. Residues: CASSPITGSYGYTF.

This clonotype has a handful of counts. This sequence joins TRBV20-1 and TRBJ2-1; 8 bases agree with TRBD2. CDR1 and CDR2 (germline): DFQATT, SNEGSKA (reference sequence). V was clipped by 3 bases and J by 10 bases; unmatched bases: 11. The CDR3 spans 14 residues. The chain's CDR3 is CSARDQREIKEQFF. The CDR3 coding sequence is TGCAGTGCTAGGGACCAGCGGGAGATTAAGGAGCAGTTCTTC.

This clonotype has just a few counts. This chain links TRBV6-1 with TRBJ2-7; 8 bases align to TRBD1. Trimming at V came to 5 bases and at J to 9 bases, leaving 15 bases not matched to a gene. The CDR3 consists of 15 residues. Per the germline V gene, CDR1 is MNHNS and CDR2 is SASEGT. The CDR3 nucleotides are TGTGCCAGCAGTCGCCACTCCGGGACAGGAAATGTGCAGTACTTC. As protein: CASSRHSGTGNVQYF.

This clonotype has more than one count but fewer than ten. The chain combines TRBV5-6 with TRBJ2-7, with a weak D call TRBD1 (5 bases). In germline, CDR1 is SGHDT, CDR2 YYEEEE. The CDR3 totals 14 residues. V was trimmed by 3 bases and J by 7 bases, leaving 17 bases between them. In nucleotides, the CDR3 is TGTGCCAGCAGCTGGGGAACCCGGACACCAGAGCAGTACTTC. It specifies CASSWGTRTPEQYF.

In its sample, this clonotype was seen a few times. V is TRBV20-1 and J is TRBJ2-1; D is possibly TRBD2 (6 bases). V shed 4 bases and J shed 3 bases, with 10 bases lying between them. The germline V gene has CDR1 DFQATT and CDR2 SNEGSKA (reference sequence). The CDR3 extends over 13 amino acids. The CDR3 is CSATPRDYNEQFF. DNA of the CDR3: TGCAGTGCTACACCGCGGGACTACAATGAGCAGTTCTTC.